These T cell receptor beta chains were read from a single sample in a study of blood T cells in healthy people across ages. Each CDR3 protein is one row after TCRdb ran MiXCR on the 5' RACE reads. This table holds over 700,000 distinct CDR3 sequences, around 25% found once. A further study also used this sample, focusing on T cells of mothers and their children.

Sequencing input: blood. The receptors here all came from a boy between 5 and 17 years old in good health. The CDR3 runs from the conserved cysteine through the conserved F or W. A D gene is named only where the DNA matches it firmly. Clone size is given for some rows only: seen once, a few or many times, or a class if the clone is expanded.

>once|TRBV2|TRBD2|TRBJ2-5
CASSVTTSGETQYF
TGTGCCAGCAGTGTGACGACTAGCGGGGAGACCCAGTACTTC
>few|TRBV28|NA|TRBJ2-3
CASSFPTVTGKPSTDTQYF
TGTGCCAGCAGTTTCCCTACGGTAACAGGGAAACCTAGCACAGATACGCAGTATTTT
>NA|TRBV5-1|TRBD2|TRBJ2-1
CATRLAGNSYNEQFF
TGCGCCACCCGACTAGCGGGGAACTCCTACAATGAGCAGTTCTTC
>NA|TRBV20-1|TRBD2|TRBJ2-4
CSARTSGSNIQYF
TGCAGTGCCAGGACTAGTGGTTCCAACATTCAGTACTTC
>few|TRBV14|TRBD1|TRBJ2-5
CASSVWDRVLETQYF
TGTGCCAGCAGCGTTTGGGACAGGGTTTTGGAGACCCAGTACTTC
>NA|TRBV20-1|NA|TRBJ2-5
CSADRGQDSQETQYF
TGCAGTGCAGACCGAGGGCAGGACAGCCAAGAGACCCAGTACTTC
>NA|TRBV7-9|TRBD2|TRBJ2-7
CASSSPTSVSYEQYF
TGTGCCAGCAGCTCCCCGACTAGCGTCTCCTACGAGCAGTACTTC
>few|TRBV6-1|NA|TRBJ2-5
CASSEQGPGWETQYF
TGTGCCAGCAGTGAACAGGGTCCCGGTTGGGAGACCCAGTACTTC
>NA|TRBV27|NA|TRBJ1-2
CASSLGRRAADGYTF
TGTGCCAGCAGTTTAGGGCGACGGGCAGCTGATGGCTACACCTTC
>few|TRBV12-3/TRBV12-4|TRBD1|TRBJ2-7
CASSFWTGQYEQYF
TGTGCCAGCAGTTTTTGGACAGGGCAATACGAGCAGTACTTC
>few|TRBV5-1|NA|TRBJ2-6
CASTASTGANVLTF
TGCGCCAGCACTGCGAGTACCGGGGCCAACGTCCTGACTTTC
>NA|TRBV7-9|NA|TRBJ1-1
CASSSWRTENTEAFF
TGTGCCAGCAGCTCCTGGAGGACAGAGAACACTGAAGCTTTCTTT
>NA|TRBV28|NA|TRBJ2-5
CASSGPLNQETQYF
TGTGCCAGCAGTGGGCCACTGAACCAAGAGACCCAGTACTTC
>NA|TRBV9|NA|TRBJ1-5
CASSGGVTNQPQHF
TGTGCCAGCAGCGGAGGGGTCACCAATCAGCCCCAGCATTTT
>NA|TRBV4-1|TRBD2|TRBJ2-7
CASSQEIAGGNYEQYF
TGCGCCAGCAGCCAAGAAATAGCGGGAGGGAACTACGAGCAGTACTTC
>NA|TRBV7-3|TRBD1|TRBJ2-3
CASSLSPLQGFTDTQYF
TGTGCCAGCAGCTTAAGCCCGTTACAGGGGTTCACAGATACGCAGTATTTT
>NA|TRBV6-5|NA|TRBJ2-6
CASSRVEGTAGANVLTF
TGTGCCAGCAGTCGAGTTGAGGGAACTGCTGGGGCCAACGTCCTGACTTTC
>NA|TRBV14|NA|TRBJ2-7
CASSPPQDSYEQYF
TGTGCCAGCAGTCCCCCCCAGGACTCCTACGAGCAGTACTTC
>few|TRBV6-6|NA|TRBJ2-5
CASSSIRVQETQYF
TGTGCCAGCAGTTCGATCAGGGTCCAAGAGACCCAGTACTTC
>NA|TRBV4-1|NA|TRBJ2-7
CASSQGVMGYHGVDEQYF
TGCGCCAGCAGCCAAGGGGTAATGGGTTATCACGGAGTCGACGAGCAGTACTTC
>few|TRBV14|TRBD1|TRBJ2-1
CASSHRTDRVYNEQFF
TGTGCCAGCAGCCATAGAACGGACAGGGTCTACAATGAGCAGTTCTTC
>NA|TRBV6-2/TRBV6-3|TRBD2|TRBJ2-5
CASSLGTSALQETQYF
TGTGCCAGCAGTTTGGGGACTAGCGCCCTACAAGAGACCCAGTACTTC
>few|TRBV28|NA|TRBJ2-7
CASSSKPLDNLYEQYF
TGTGCCAGCAGTTCCAAACCGTTGGACAACCTCTACGAGCAGTACTTC
>few|TRBV5-6|NA|TRBJ2-7
CASSGGTGSSYEQYF
TGTGCCAGCAGCGGTGGGACGGGGAGCTCCTACGAGCAGTACTTC
>NA|TRBV21-1|NA|TRBJ2-5
CASPGTQYF
TGTGCCAGTCCGGGGACCCAGTACTTC